This T cell receptor beta chain was sequenced in a study of T-cell reconstitution after alpha-beta-depleted transplantation in children. The length of the CDR3 is 18 residues. As it was prepared, the TCRbeta library received unique molecular identifiers. TCRdb re-analysed the PCR reads in MiXCR, keeping a single row per CDR3 protein. The sample holds 200,000 to 300,000 distinct CDR3 sequences; approximately 8% are singletons and the top ten take approximately 6%. Study-level points and caveats: Surviving recipient T cells and intrathymic progenitors accounted for some patients' high TCRbeta diversity at day 60. Expanded clones from the graft, numbering several hundred, reportedly supplied alpha-beta T cells about two months after transplant. After one year, T-cell counts and TCRbeta diversity mostly came from new T cells.

This clonotype was detected many times. The antigen remains unidentified. Material: PBMCs, mostly from graft donor cells, obtained 180 days after TCRalphabeta/CD19-depleted stem cell transplant. The clonotype originates from a male patient aged 10 to 17 who had a stem cell transplant for acute lymphoblastic leukemia, so the T cells may come from the graft donor. The rearrangement joins TRBV21-1 to TRBJ2-2; the table's TRBD2 call for D was not verified on the DNA. TRBV21-1 is a known pseudogene. DNA of the CDR3: TGTGCCAGCAGCGCTCGGACTAGCGGGGGGGGATGGTCCGGGGAGCTGTTTTTT. This sequence encodes CASSARTSGGGWSGELFF.